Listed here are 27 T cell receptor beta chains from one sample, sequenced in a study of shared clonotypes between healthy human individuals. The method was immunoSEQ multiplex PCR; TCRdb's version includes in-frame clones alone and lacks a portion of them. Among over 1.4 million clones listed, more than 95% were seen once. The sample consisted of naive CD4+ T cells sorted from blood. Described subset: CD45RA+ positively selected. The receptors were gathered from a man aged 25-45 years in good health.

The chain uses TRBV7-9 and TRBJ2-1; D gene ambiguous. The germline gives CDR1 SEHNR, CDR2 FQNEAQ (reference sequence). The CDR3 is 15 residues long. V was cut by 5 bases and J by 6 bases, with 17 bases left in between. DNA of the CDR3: TGTGCCAGCAGCCTCGACGGAAGGTCGCTCAATGAGCAGTTCTTC. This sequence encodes CASSLDGRSLNEQFF.

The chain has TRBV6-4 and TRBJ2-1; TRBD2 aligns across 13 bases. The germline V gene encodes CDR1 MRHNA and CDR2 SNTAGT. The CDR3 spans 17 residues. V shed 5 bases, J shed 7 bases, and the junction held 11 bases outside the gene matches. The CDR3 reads CASSSTGGTSGANEQFF. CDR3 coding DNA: TGTGCCAGCAGTTCGACGGGCGGGACTAGCGGGGCAAATGAGCAGTTCTTC.

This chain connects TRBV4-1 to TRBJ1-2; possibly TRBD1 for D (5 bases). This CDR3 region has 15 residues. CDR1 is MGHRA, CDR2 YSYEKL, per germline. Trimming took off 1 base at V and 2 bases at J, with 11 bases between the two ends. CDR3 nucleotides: TGCGCCAGCAGCCAAGGGTTGACAGTGAACTATGGCTACACCTTC. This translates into CASSQGLTVNYGYTF.

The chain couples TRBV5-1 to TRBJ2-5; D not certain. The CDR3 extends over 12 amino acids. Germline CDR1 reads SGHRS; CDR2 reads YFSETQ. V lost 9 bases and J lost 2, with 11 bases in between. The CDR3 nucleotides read TGCGCCACCTTCAGACAACAAGAGACCCAGTACTTC. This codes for CATFRQQETQYF. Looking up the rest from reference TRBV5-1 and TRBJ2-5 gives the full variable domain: KAGVTQTPRYLIKTRGQQVTLSCSPISGHRSVSWYQQTPGQGLQFLFEYFSETQRNKGNFPGRFSGRQFSNSRSEMNVSTLELGDSALYLCATFRQQETQYFGPGTRLLVL.

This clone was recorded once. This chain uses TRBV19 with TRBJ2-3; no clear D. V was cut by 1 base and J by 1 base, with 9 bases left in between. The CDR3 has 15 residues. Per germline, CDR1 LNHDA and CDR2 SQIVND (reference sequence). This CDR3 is CASSIAPWGTDTQYF. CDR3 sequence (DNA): TGTGCCAGTAGTATAGCGCCGTGGGGCACAGATACGCAGTATTTT.

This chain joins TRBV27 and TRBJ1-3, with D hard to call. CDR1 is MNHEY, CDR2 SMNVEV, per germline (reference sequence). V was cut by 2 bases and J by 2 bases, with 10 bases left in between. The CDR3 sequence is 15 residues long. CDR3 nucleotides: TGTGCCAGCAGTTTAGTGATGGGAACTGGAAACACCATATATTTT. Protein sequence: CASSLVMGTGNTIYF.

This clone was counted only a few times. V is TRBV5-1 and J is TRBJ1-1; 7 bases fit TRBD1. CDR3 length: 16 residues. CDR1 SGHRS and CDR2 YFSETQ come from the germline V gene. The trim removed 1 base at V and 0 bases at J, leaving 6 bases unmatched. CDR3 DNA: TGCGCCAGCAGCTTGTCCGGGACAGCCTTGAACACTGAAGCTTTCTTT. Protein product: CASSLSGTALNTEAFF.

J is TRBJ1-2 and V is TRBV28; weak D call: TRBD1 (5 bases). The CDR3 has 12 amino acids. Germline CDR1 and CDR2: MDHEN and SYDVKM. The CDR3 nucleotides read TGTGGGTTGTGGGGCTTTAACTATGGCTACACCTTC. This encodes CGLWGFNYGYTF.

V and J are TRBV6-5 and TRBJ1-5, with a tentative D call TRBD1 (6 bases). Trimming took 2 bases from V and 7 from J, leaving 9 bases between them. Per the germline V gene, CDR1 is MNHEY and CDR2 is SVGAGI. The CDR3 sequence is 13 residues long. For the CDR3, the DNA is TGTGCCAGCAGTTACCGACAGGAACAGCCCCAGCATTTT. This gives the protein CASSYRQEQPQHF.

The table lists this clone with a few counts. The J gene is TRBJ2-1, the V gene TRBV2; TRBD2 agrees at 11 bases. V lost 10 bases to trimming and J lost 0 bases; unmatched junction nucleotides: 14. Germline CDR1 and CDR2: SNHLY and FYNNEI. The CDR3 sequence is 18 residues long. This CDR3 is CATSRKLAGGYSYNEQFF. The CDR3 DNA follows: TGTGCCACCTCCCGGAAGCTAGCGGGGGGATACTCCTACAATGAGCAGTTCTTC. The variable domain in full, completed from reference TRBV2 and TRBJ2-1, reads EPEVTQTPSHQVTQMGQEVILRCVPISNHLYFYWYRQILGQKVEFLVSFYNNEISEKSEIFDDQFSVERPDGSNFTLKIRSTKLEDSAMYFCATSRKLAGGYSYNEQFFGPGTRLTVL.

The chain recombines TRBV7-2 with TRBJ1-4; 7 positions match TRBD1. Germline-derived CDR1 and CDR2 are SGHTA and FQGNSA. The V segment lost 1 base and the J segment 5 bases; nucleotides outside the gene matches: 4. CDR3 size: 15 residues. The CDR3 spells CASSLVGTVNEKLFF. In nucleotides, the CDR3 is TGTGCCAGCAGCTTAGTTGGGACAGTAAATGAAAAACTGTTTTTT.

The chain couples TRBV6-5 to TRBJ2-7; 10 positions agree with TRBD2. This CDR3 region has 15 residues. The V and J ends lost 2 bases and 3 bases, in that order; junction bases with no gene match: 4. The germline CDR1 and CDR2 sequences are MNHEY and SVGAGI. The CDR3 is CASSYQSSGSYEQYF. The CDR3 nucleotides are TGTGCCAGCAGTTACCAATCTAGCGGGAGCTACGAGCAGTACTTC.

The CDR3: CASSPPGTTGANVLTF. For the CDR3, the DNA is TGTGCCAGCAGCCCACCGGGGACTACTGGGGCCAACGTCCTGACTTTC. V is TRBV7-3 and J is TRBJ2-6; TRBD2 agrees at 7 bases. J lost 2 bases, V lost 5 bases, and 6 bases had no gene match. The CDR3 is 16 residues long. Germline assignment: CDR1 SGHTA and CDR2 FQGTGA.

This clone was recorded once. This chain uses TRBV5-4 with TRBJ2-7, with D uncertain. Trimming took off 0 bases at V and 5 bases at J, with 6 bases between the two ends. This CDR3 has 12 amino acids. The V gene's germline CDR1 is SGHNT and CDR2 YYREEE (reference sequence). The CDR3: CASSLDLDEQYF. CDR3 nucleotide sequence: TGTGCCAGCAGCTTGGACTTAGACGAGCAGTACTTC.

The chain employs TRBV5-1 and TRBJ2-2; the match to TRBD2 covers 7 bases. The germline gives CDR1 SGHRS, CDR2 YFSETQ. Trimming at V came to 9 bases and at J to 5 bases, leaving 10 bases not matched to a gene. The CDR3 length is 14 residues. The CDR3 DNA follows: TGCGCCACCAAAGGACTAGGAAGTACCGGGGAGCTGTTTTTT. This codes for CATKGLGSTGELFF.

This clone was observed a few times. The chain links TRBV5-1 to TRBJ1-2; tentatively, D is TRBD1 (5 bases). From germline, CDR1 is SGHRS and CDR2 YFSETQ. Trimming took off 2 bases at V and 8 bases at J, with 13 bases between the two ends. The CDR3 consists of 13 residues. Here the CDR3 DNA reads TGCGCCAGCAGCTTTCGGCAGGGCGAGGGCTACACCTTC. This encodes CASSFRQGEGYTF.

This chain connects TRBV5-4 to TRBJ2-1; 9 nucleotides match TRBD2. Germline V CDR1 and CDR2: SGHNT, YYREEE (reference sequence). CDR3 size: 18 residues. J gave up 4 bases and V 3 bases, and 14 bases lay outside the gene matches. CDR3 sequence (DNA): TGTGCCAGCAGCTCGAGGGACACCGGGACTAGCAGTTACAATGAGCAGTTCTTC. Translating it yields CASSSRDTGTSSYNEQFF.

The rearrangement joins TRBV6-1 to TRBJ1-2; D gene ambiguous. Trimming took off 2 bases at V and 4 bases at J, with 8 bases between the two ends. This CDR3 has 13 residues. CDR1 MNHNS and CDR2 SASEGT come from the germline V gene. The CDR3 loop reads CASSESGGYGYTF. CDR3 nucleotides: TGTGCCAGCAGTGAAAGCGGAGGCTATGGCTACACCTTC.

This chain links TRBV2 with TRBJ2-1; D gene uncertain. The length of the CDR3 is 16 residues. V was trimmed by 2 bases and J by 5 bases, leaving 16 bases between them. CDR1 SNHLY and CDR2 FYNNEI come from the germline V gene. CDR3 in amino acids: CASSESINGPHNEQFF. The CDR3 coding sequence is TGTGCCAGCAGTGAAAGTATCAACGGCCCCCACAATGAGCAGTTCTTC. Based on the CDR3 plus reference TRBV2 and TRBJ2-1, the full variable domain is EPEVTQTPSHQVTQMGQEVILRCVPISNHLYFYWYRQILGQKVEFLVSFYNNEISEKSEIFDDQFSVERPDGSNFTLKIRSTKLEDSAMYFCASSESINGPHNEQFFGPGTRLTVL.

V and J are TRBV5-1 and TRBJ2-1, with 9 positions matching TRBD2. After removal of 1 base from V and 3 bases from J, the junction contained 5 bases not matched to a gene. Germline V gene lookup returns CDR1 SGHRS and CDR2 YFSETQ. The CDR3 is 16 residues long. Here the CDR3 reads CASSLSSSGVYNEQFF. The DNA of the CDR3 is TGCGCCAGCAGCTTGTCCTCTAGCGGGGTCTACAATGAGCAGTTCTTC.

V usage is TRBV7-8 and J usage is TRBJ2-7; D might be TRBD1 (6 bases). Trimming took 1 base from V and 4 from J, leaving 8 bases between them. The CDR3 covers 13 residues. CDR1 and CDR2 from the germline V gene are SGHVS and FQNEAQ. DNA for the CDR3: TGTGCCAGCAGCTTAGATACAGGGTACGAGCAGTACTTC. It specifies CASSLDTGYEQYF.

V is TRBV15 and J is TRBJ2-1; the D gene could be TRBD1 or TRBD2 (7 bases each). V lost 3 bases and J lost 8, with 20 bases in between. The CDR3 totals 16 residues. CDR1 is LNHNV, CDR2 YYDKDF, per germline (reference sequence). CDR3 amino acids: CATSRGGGRGNYEQFF. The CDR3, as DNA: TGTGCCACCAGCAGGGGAGGGGGCAGAGGGAATTATGAGCAGTTCTTC.

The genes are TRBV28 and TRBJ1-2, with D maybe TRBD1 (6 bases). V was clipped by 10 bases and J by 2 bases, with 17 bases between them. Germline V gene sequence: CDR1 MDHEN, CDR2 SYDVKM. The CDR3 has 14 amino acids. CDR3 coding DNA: TGTGCCATCCTAAACAGGGTTGCCAACTATGGCTACACCTTC. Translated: CAILNRVANYGYTF.

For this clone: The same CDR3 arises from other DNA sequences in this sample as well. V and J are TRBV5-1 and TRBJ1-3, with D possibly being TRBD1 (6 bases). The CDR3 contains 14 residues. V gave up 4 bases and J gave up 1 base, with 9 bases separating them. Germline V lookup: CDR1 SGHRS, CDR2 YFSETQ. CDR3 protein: CASSLGGSGNTIYF. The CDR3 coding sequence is TGCGCCAGCAGCCTAGGGGGGTCTGGAAACACCATATATTTT. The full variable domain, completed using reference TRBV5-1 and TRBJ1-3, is KAGVTQTPRYLIKTRGQQVTLSCSPISGHRSVSWYQQTPGQGLQFLFEYFSETQRNKGNFPGRFSGRQFSNSRSEMNVSTLELGDSALYLCASSLGGSGNTIYFGEGSWLTVV.

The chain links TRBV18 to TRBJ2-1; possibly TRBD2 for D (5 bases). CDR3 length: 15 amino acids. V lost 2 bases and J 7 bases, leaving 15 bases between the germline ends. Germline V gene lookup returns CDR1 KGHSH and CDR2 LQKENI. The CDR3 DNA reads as TGTGCCAGCTCACCAACGGGATCCCGGGGTAATGAGCAGTTCTTC. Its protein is CASSPTGSRGNEQFF.

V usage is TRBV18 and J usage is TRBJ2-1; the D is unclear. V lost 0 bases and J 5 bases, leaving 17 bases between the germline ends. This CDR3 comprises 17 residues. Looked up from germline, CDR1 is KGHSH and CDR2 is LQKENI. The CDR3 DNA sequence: TGTGCCAGCTCACCACCCCAGGCAAGAACCTTGAACAATGAGCAGTTCTTC. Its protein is CASSPPQARTLNNEQFF. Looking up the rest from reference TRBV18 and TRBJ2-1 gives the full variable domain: NAGVMQNPRHLVRRRGQEARLRCSPMKGHSHVYWYRQLPEEGLKFMVYLQKENIIDESGMPKERFSAEFPKEGPSILRIQQVVRGDSAAYFCASSPPQARTLNNEQFFGPGTRLTVL.

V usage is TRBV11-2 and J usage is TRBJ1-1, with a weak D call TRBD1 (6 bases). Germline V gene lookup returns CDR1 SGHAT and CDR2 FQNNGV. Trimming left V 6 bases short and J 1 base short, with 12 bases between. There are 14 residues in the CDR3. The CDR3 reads CASRRPGQNTEAFF. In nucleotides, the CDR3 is TGTGCCAGCAGGCGACCGGGACAGAACACTGAAGCTTTCTTT.